These 21 T cell receptor beta chains share one sample of origin, sequenced in a study of blood T cell repertoires in COVID-19. Method: immunoSEQ multiplex PCR; TCRdb's copy keeps in-frame clones and lacks some. The data contain 55,000 to 90,000 clones, about 85% of them singletons. Sequencing was performed on peripheral blood. The source is a man between 65 and 85 years old with active COVID-19.

The rearrangement links TRBV19 to TRBJ2-1, with TRBD2 matching 7 bases. CDR1 and CDR2 from the germline V gene are LNHDA and SQIVND (reference sequence). With 6 bases clipped from V and 3 bases from J, the junction kept 5 bases outside the gene matches. The CDR3 loop spans 14 amino acids. Written as DNA, the CDR3 is TGTGCCAGTAGCCCCCTAGCGGACTACAATGAGCAGTTCTTC. Translated: CASSPLADYNEQFF. The full variable domain, with the rest looked up from reference TRBV19 and TRBJ2-1, is DGGITQSPKYLFRKEGQNVTLSCEQNLNHDAMYWYRQDPGQGLRLIYYSQIVNDFQKGDIAEGYSVSREKKESFPLTVTSAQKNPTAFYLCASSPLADYNEQFFGPGTRLTVL.

V gene TRBV6-1 combines with J gene TRBJ2-5, with 8 bases identical to TRBD1. Germline V CDR1 and CDR2: MNHNS, SASEGT. V lost 4 bases to trimming and J lost 0 bases; unmatched junction nucleotides: 10. This CDR3 spans 17 amino acids. The CDR3 sequence is CASSAGVGTGHQETQYF. CDR3 in DNA: TGTGCCAGCAGTGCCGGAGTAGGGACAGGACACCAAGAGACCCAGTACTTC.

The genes are TRBV7-6 and TRBJ2-5; 7 bases are shared with TRBD1. Per the germline V gene, CDR1 is SGHVS and CDR2 is FNYEAQ. The V segment lost 1 base and the J segment 3 bases; nucleotides outside the gene matches: 2. The CDR3 runs 14 residues. CDR3 sequence reads: CASSLGTGEETQYF. For the CDR3, the DNA is TGTGCCAGCAGCTTAGGAACAGGGGAAGAGACCCAGTACTTC. Full variable domain (rest looked up from reference TRBV7-6 and TRBJ2-5): GAGVSQSPRYKVTKRGQDVALRCDPISGHVSLYWYRQALGQGPEFLTYFNYEAQQDKSGLPNDRFSAERPEGSISTLTIQRTEQRDSAMYRCASSLGTGEETQYFGPGTRLLVL.

The chain carries TRBV29-1 and TRBJ2-1; D not certain. The length of the CDR3 is 15 residues. Trimming left V 3 bases short and J 2 bases short, with 14 bases between. Looked up from germline, CDR1 is SQVTM and CDR2 is ANQGSEA. CDR3 in amino acids: CSVEPGWHAYNEQFF. The CDR3 DNA is TGCAGCGTTGAGCCCGGGTGGCACGCCTACAATGAGCAGTTCTTC.

The rearrangement uses TRBV6-5 and TRBJ1-5, with 10 bases matching TRBD1. The CDR3 extends over 14 amino acids. The V and J ends lost 5 bases and 5 bases, in that order; junction bases with no gene match: 3. CDR1 is MNHEY, CDR2 SVGAGI, per germline. CDR3 in DNA: TGTGCCAGCAGTCGACAGGGGGCGCATCAGCCCCAGCATTTT. Translated, it gives CASSRQGAHQPQHF.

This sequence joins TRBV5-4 and TRBJ2-2; 15 bases line up with TRBD2. Germline V CDR1 and CDR2: SGHNT, YYREEE (reference sequence). This CDR3 comprises 16 residues. V dropped 2 bases and J dropped 5; count of bases not matched to a gene: 1. The CDR3, as DNA: TGTGCCAGCAGCTTCGGACTAGCGGGAGGGACCGGGGAGCTGTTTTTT. Protein sequence: CASSFGLAGGTGELFF.

The chain employs TRBV5-6 and TRBJ1-6, with D possibly matching TRBD1 (6 bases). Trimming removed 4 bases at V and 7 bases at J, with 15 bases between. CDR1 is SGHDT, CDR2 YYEEEE, per germline. The length of the CDR3 is 15 residues. The CDR3: CASSPPGGRNSPLHF. DNA of the CDR3: TGTGCCAGCAGCCCCCCGGGGGGCCGGAATTCACCCCTCCACTTT.

This chain links TRBV7-2 with TRBJ1-1; TRBD1 might be the D (6 bases). Germline CDR1 is SGHTA and CDR2 is FQGNSA. Between the trimmed V and J ends, which lost 2 bases and 6 bases, there was a span of 13 bases. This CDR3 is built from 14 residues. CDR3 loop: CASSLLGAGAEAFF. CDR3 in DNA: TGTGCCAGCAGCTTATTGGGGGCAGGGGCTGAAGCTTTCTTT.

The V gene is TRBV11-3, the J gene TRBJ2-7; D call uncertain. Per the germline V gene, CDR1 is SGHNT and CDR2 is YENEEA. Trimming took off 5 bases at V and 8 bases at J, with 13 bases between the two ends. CDR3 size: 12 residues. CDR3 loop: CASSPTPAQQYF. In DNA form, the CDR3 reads TGTGCCAGCAGCCCCACACCCGCCCAGCAGTACTTC.

This clone appeared a few times. This sequence joins TRBV19 and TRBJ2-2; D call uncertain. The germline V gene has CDR1 LNHDA and CDR2 SQIVND (reference sequence). The V end was cut by 6 bases, the J end by 4 bases, with 9 bases between. CDR3 length: 13 amino acids. The CDR3 loop is CASRPQVTGELFF. CDR3 bases: TGTGCCAGTAGGCCGCAGGTCACCGGGGAGCTGTTTTTT.

CDR3 protein: CASSPPGQGWFNTEAFF. The CDR3 DNA reads TGTGCCAGCAGCCCCCCCGGGCAGGGGTGGTTCAACACTGAAGCTTTCTTT. This sequence joins TRBV5-4 and TRBJ1-1; D possibly corresponds to TRBD1 (6 bases). From germline, CDR1 is SGHNT and CDR2 YYREEE (reference sequence). V dropped 4 bases and J dropped 2 bases, with 21 bases sitting between them. CDR3 length: 17 amino acids.

The chain joins TRBV5-1 to TRBJ1-4, with 8 bases lining up with TRBD1. Germline V CDR1 and CDR2: SGHRS, YFSETQ. The CDR3 is made up of 16 amino acids. V was clipped by 0 bases and J by 2 bases; unmatched bases: 3. CDR3 sequence: CASSLGQGLTNEKLFF. CDR3 sequence (DNA): TGCGCCAGCAGCTTGGGACAGGGGCTGACTAATGAAAAACTGTTTTTT.

The rearrangement links TRBV28 to TRBJ1-1; 9 bases line up with TRBD1. Germline V CDR1 and CDR2: MDHEN, SYDVKM. V was clipped by 5 bases and J by 8 bases; unmatched bases: 6. This CDR3 comprises 13 residues. The CDR3 bases are TGTGCCAGCAGTACCCCGGGACAGGGAGAAGCTTTCTTT. This gives the protein CASSTPGQGEAFF.

CDR3 DNA sequence: TGTGCCAGCAGTTCCCCAGGGGGGTGGGTAGCTTTCTTT. Protein product: CASSSPGGWVAFF. The V gene is TRBV12-3 or TRBV12-4, the J gene TRBJ1-1, with TRBD1 identical over 7 bases. The CDR3 is 13 residues long. V shed 4 bases, J shed 10 bases, and the junction held 9 bases outside the gene matches.

This clone was recorded only once. The J gene is TRBJ2-2, the V gene TRBV7-2; 8 bases match TRBD2. With V trimmed by 2 bases and J by 7 bases, 9 bases remained unmatched. Germline-derived CDR1 and CDR2 are SGHTA and FQGNSA. The CDR3 sequence is 16 residues long. The DNA of the CDR3 is TGTGCCAGCAGCTTAACCGTTAGCGGGACGAGCGGGGAGCTGTTTTTT. Amino acid sequence: CASSLTVSGTSGELFF. Full variable domain (outside the CDR3, taken from reference TRBV7-2 and TRBJ2-2): GAGVSQSPSNKVTEKGKDVELRCDPISGHTALYWYRQSLGQGLEFLIYFQGNSAPDKSGLPSDRFSAERTGGSVSTLTIQRTQQEDSAVYLCASSLTVSGTSGELFFGEGSRLTVL.

This CDR3 reads CASSLAGGPQHF. The CDR3 coding sequence is TGTGCCAGCAGCTTGGCGGGGGGGCCCCAGCATTTT. The gene calls are TRBV7-3 and TRBJ1-5; tentatively, D is TRBD1 (5 bases). Trimming shortened V by 3 bases and J by 9 bases, and 9 bases separated the two germline ends. This CDR3 region has 12 residues. Germline-derived CDR1 and CDR2 are SGHTA and FQGTGA.

The chain employs TRBV4-1 and TRBJ2-4; no reliable D call. Trimming removed 1 base at V and 14 bases at J, with 15 bases between. The CDR3 loop spans 13 amino acids. The germline V gene encodes CDR1 MGHRA and CDR2 YSYEKL. The CDR3 sequence: CASSQVGDNAEYF. Here the CDR3 DNA reads TGCGCCAGCAGCCAAGTGGGCGACAACGCCGAGTACTTC.

The genes are TRBV30 and TRBJ1-1; TRBD1 matches at 8 bases. The CDR3 length is 14 residues. The ends lost 0 bases at V and 4 bases at J; junction bases unmatched: 4. Looked up from germline, CDR1 is GTSNPN and CDR2 is SVGIG (reference sequence). The CDR3 nucleotides are TGTGCCTGGAGTGTACGTCAGGGGGCCACTGAAGCTTTCTTT. Its protein is CAWSVRQGATEAFF.

There are a few counts of this clone. The chain has TRBV27 and TRBJ1-1; D gene unclear. The CDR3 consists of 14 residues. The V gene's germline CDR1 is MNHEY and CDR2 SMNVEV (reference sequence). V lost 3 bases and J lost 1, with 9 bases in between. The CDR3 nucleotides are TGTGCCAGCAGTTTCCGGGGTCCGAACACTGAAGCTTTCTTT. This translates into CASSFRGPNTEAFF.

This CDR3 is CASSPGNTGELFF. The DNA for the CDR3 is TGTGCCAGCTCACCTGGCAACACCGGGGAGCTGTTTTTT. This sequence joins TRBV18 and TRBJ2-2; unclear D gene. The CDR3 has 13 amino acids. Trimming took 3 bases from V and 2 from J, leaving 4 bases between them. Germline lookup yields CDR1 KGHSH and CDR2 LQKENI.

V gene TRBV6-1 combines with J gene TRBJ2-6; 7 bases align to TRBD2. In germline, CDR1 is MNHNS, CDR2 SASEGT. J lost 0 bases, V lost 2 bases, and 7 bases had no gene match. This CDR3 comprises 18 residues. CDR3 amino acids: CASSEFWGGNSGANVLTF. CDR3 nucleotide sequence: TGTGCCAGCAGTGAATTTTGGGGGGGGAACTCTGGGGCCAACGTCCTGACTTTC.